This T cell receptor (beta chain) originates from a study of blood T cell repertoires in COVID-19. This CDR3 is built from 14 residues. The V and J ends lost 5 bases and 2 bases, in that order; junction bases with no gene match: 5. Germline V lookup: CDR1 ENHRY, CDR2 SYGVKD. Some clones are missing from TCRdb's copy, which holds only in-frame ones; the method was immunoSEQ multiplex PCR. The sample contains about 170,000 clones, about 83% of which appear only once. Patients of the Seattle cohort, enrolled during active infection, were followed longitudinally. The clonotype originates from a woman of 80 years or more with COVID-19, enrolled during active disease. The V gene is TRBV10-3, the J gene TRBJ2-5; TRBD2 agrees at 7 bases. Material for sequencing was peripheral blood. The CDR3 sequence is CAISRASGQETQYF. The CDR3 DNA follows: TGTGCCATCAGTCGGGCTAGCGGTCAAGAGACCCAGTACTTC.